This TCR beta chain was found in a study of T cell responses to AZD1222 COVID-19 vaccine. The protocol was immunoSEQ multiplex PCR, while the TCRdb copy is restricted to in-frame clones and leaves out a portion. The sample gives 90,000 to 130,000 clones, around 84% of which show up once; 3% to 3.5% is in the top ten. As to this clone: Its antigen is currently unknown.

General study findings and limits: Repertoires were collected only later (after the peak T cell response had occurred). Baseline seropositives among AZD1222 recipients totaled only five or six. Most donors were white British, females outnumbered males, and clonal diversity was possibly underestimated.

Germline V gene sequence: CDR1 GTSNPN, CDR2 SVGIG (reference sequence). V was pared by 2 bases and J by 7 bases, with 9 bases of the junction left unmatched. The CDR3 spans 14 residues. This TCR was sampled from an adult in good health. The chain joins TRBV30 to TRBJ1-1; 8 bases are a match to TRBD1. The sequencing here drew on peripheral blood, taken on day 0 of AZD1222 vaccination. CDR3 sequence (DNA): TGTGCCTGGAGTAAACGGGACAGGTCCCTTGAAGCTTTCTTT. Translated: CAWSKRDRSLEAFF.